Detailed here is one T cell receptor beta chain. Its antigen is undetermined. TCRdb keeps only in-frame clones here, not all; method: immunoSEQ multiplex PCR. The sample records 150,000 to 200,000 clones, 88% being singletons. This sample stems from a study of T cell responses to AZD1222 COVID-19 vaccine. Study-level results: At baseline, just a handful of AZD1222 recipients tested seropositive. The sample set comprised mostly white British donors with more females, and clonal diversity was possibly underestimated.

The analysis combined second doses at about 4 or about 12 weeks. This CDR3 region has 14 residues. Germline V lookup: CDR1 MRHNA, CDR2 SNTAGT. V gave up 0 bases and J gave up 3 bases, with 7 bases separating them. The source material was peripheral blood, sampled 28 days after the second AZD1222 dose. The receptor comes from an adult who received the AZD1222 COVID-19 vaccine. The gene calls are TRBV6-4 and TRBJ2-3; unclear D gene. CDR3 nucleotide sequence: TGTGCCAGCAGTGACTCGCACAGTACAGATACGCAGTATTTT. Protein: CASSDSHSTDTQYF.